The 6 T cell receptor beta chains in this list originate from one sample, sequenced in a study of cytomegalovirus exposure and HLA in healthy donors. The PCR employed 60 Vbeta primers together with 13 Jbeta primers. Method: immunoSEQ multiplex PCR; TCRdb's copy keeps in-frame clones and lacks some. Of about 140,000 clones in the sample, roughly 79% were seen once. The sequencing sample was made of PBMCs. All receptors derive from a middle-aged woman in good health and CMV-seronegative.

The chain is built from TRBV7-9 and TRBJ2-3; TRBD1 is a possible D gene (5 bases). The germline V gene encodes CDR1 SEHNR and CDR2 FQNEAQ (reference sequence). The V end lost 5 bases, the J end lost 3 bases, and 15 bases lay between the germline ends. The CDR3 length is 15 residues. The CDR3 sequence is CASSVWGTQTDTQYF. The CDR3, as DNA: TGTGCCAGCAGCGTTTGGGGCACCCAAACAGATACGCAGTATTTT.

The rearrangement joins TRBV4-3 to TRBJ1-2, with TRBD1 as a possible D gene (6 bases). Per the germline V gene, CDR1 is LGHNA and CDR2 is YSLEER. V lost 0 bases and J 4 bases, leaving 12 bases between the germline ends. This CDR3 region has 15 residues. The CDR3 sequence is CASSQDDRGTYGYTF. CDR3 sequence (DNA): TGCGCCAGCAGCCAAGATGATAGGGGGACCTATGGCTACACCTTC.

The chain carries TRBV27 and TRBJ1-4; unclear D gene. The CDR3 is 16 residues long. Germline-derived CDR1 and CDR2 are MNHEY and SMNVEV (reference sequence). V was pared by 2 bases and J by 8 bases, with 18 bases between. In DNA form, the CDR3 reads TGTGCCAGCAGTTTAGGGCGGGGTGGAGTAAACGAAAAACTGTTTTTT. Its translation: CASSLGRGGVNEKLFF.

The chain recombines TRBV5-4 with TRBJ1-2; D is undetermined. Germline V lookup: CDR1 SGHNT, CDR2 YYREEE (reference sequence). The germline V and J ends were trimmed by 0 bases and 2 bases, with 8 bases remaining between them. The CDR3 consists of 14 residues. The CDR3 DNA reads TGTGCCAGCAGCTTGGGGCTCAGGAACTATGGCTACACCTTC. It specifies CASSLGLRNYGYTF.

This chain connects TRBV7-2 to TRBJ1-2; D is undetermined. V was clipped by 2 bases and J by 6 bases, with 13 bases between them. CDR3 size: 14 residues. Germline V CDR1 and CDR2: SGHTA, FQGNSA. Here the CDR3 DNA reads TGTGCCAGCAGCTTAAACGGAGGATCTGATGGCTACACCTTC. Translated, it gives CASSLNGGSDGYTF.

This sequence joins TRBV7-9 and TRBJ2-1; weak D call: TRBD2 (6 bases). Germline loops: CDR1 SEHNR, CDR2 FQNEAQ (reference sequence). This CDR3 has 15 amino acids. V was shortened by 5 bases and J by 5 bases, with 16 bases between the two germline ends. The CDR3 loop reads CASSPKRAINNEQFF. The CDR3 DNA reads TGTGCCAGCAGCCCTAAGCGGGCAATTAACAATGAGCAGTTCTTC.